One and the same sample provided the 31 T cell receptor beta chains below, sequenced in a study of cytomegalovirus exposure and HLA in healthy donors. Primers for the PCR totalled 60 Vbeta and 13 Jbeta. Repertoires were generated with immunoSEQ multiplex PCR, while TCRdb's copy carries only in-frame clones and drops some. Of roughly 130,000 clones listed, 75% to 90% were seen once; the top ten hold around 3.3%. Material: PBMCs. The source of these receptors is a male donor in good health and CMV-seronegative.

The chain joins TRBV7-9 to TRBJ2-7; tentatively, D is TRBD2 (6 bases). Trimming removed 1 base from V and 2 bases from J, with 24 bases in between. CDR1 is SEHNR and CDR2 is FQNEAQ in the germline V gene (reference sequence). The CDR3 totals 19 residues. CDR3 in DNA: TGTGCCAGCAGCTTAGATCCCGGCGGGACTCCCTCCAGGGCCTACGAGCAGTACTTC. This encodes CASSLDPGGTPSRAYEQYF.

The chain employs TRBV11-2 and TRBJ2-1, with 9 bases lining up with TRBD2. Unmatched junction bases numbered 13, after V lost 2 bases and J lost 5 bases. There are 18 residues in the CDR3. Germline CDR1 SGHAT, CDR2 FQNNGV. CDR3 coding DNA: TGTGCCAGCAGCTTATATGGCGGGGGGGCCCGAAATGACAATGAGCAGTTCTTC. Translated, it gives CASSLYGGGARNDNEQFF.

Note on this clone: One end of the junction fails to match germline, which may point to a read error. This sample also contains other DNA sequences that code for the same CDR3. The CDR3 sequence is CASSLWQFGTRVSTDTQYF. In DNA, the CDR3 is TGTGCCAGCAGTCTATGGCAGTTCGGGACTAGAGTCTCCACAGATACGCAGTATTTT. This rearrangement joins TRBV28 to TRBJ2-3; 8 bases line up with TRBD2. CDR3 length equals 19 residues. Germline V gene sequence: CDR1 MDHEN, CDR2 SYDVKM. Drawing the rest from reference TRBV28 and TRBJ2-3, the complete variable domain is DVKVTQSSRYLVKRTGEKVFLECVQDMDHENMFWYRQDPGLGLRLIYFSYDVKMKEKGDIPEGYSVSREKKERFSLILESASTNQTSMYLCASSLWQFGTRVSTDTQYFGPGTRLTVL.

V is TRBV9 and J is TRBJ2-5; weak D call: TRBD2 (5 bases). The germline V gene has CDR1 SGDLS and CDR2 YYNGEE. Deletions cut 2 bases from V and 2 bases from J, with 10 bases between. This CDR3 comprises 14 residues. The CDR3 here is CASSVLPGQETQYF. The CDR3 nucleotides are TGTGCCAGCAGCGTCCTCCCGGGACAAGAGACCCAGTACTTC.

The gene calls are TRBV5-1 and TRBJ2-5; possibly TRBD1 for D (6 bases). The DNA end is a closer match to TRBJ2-7, so the J assignment may be wrong. Germline loops: CDR1 SGHRS, CDR2 YFSETQ. This CDR3 is 13 amino acids long. The CDR3 region is CASRAGPGDEQYF. For the CDR3, the DNA is TGCGCCAGCAGGGCGGGTCCAGGGGACGAGCAGTACTTC.

This chain links TRBV11-2 with TRBJ1-2, with 7 bases fitting TRBD1. The CDR3 covers 14 residues. V dropped 4 bases and J dropped 6; count of bases not matched to a gene: 8. Germline V gene sequence: CDR1 SGHAT, CDR2 FQNNGV. CDR3: CASSSLTGPNGYTF. The CDR3, as DNA: TGTGCCAGCAGCTCGCTGACAGGGCCAAATGGCTACACCTTC.

This chain links TRBV5-1 with TRBJ1-3, with D possibly being TRBD1 (5 bases). CDR1 and CDR2 from the germline V gene are SGHRS and YFSETQ. V was clipped by 0 bases and J by 3 bases, with 10 bases between them. The CDR3 sequence is 15 residues long. The CDR3 spells CASSLVAGYGNTIYF. CDR3 bases: TGCGCCAGCAGCTTGGTGGCAGGGTATGGAAACACCATATATTTT.

This clone was recorded only once. The chain joins TRBV27 to TRBJ2-7; 7 nucleotides line up with TRBD2. The CDR3 spans 13 residues. The V gene end was trimmed by 6 bases and the J gene end by 6 bases; junction bases not matched to a gene: 8. CDR1 and CDR2 (germline): MNHEY, SMNVEV (reference sequence). The chain's CDR3 is CASRPTGEGEQYF. DNA for the CDR3: TGTGCCAGCAGGCCAACCGGGGAGGGCGAGCAGTACTTC.

This chain links TRBV30 with TRBJ1-4, with a possible D match to TRBD1 (6 bases). The CDR3 consists of 12 residues. Between the trimmed V and J ends, which lost 7 bases and 3 bases, there was a span of 9 bases. CDR1 is GTSNPN, CDR2 SVGIG, per germline (reference sequence). For the CDR3, the DNA is TGTGCCTTGCAGGGGTCTAATGAAAAACTGTTTTTT. It is translated as CALQGSNEKLFF.

This rearrangement joins TRBV6-5 to TRBJ2-1; 14 bases line up with TRBD2. V dropped 1 base and J dropped 11; count of bases not matched to a gene: 7. Germline V lookup: CDR1 MNHEY, CDR2 SVGAGI. The CDR3 loop spans 16 amino acids. This CDR3 is CASSYYPGTSGGQQFF. The CDR3 coding sequence is TGTGCCAGCAGTTACTATCCCGGGACTAGCGGGGGCCAGCAGTTCTTC.

This clone was detected once. The CDR3 sequence: CASSLGEYHNSPLHF. The CDR3 nucleotides are TGTGCCAGCAGCTTAGGGGAGTATCATAATTCACCCCTCCACTTT. The chain employs TRBV7-2 and TRBJ1-6; D ambiguous. CDR3 size: 15 residues. Trimming left V 1 base short and J 5 bases short, with 9 bases between. Per the germline V gene, CDR1 is SGHTA and CDR2 is FQGNSA.

V is TRBV14 and J is TRBJ2-5, with 7 bases fitting TRBD1. The better agreement between TRBJ2-7 and the DNA end casts doubt on the J call. The CDR3 has 14 residues. Germline CDR1 SGHDN, CDR2 FVKESK. The chain's CDR3 is CASRRSGTVYEQYF. The CDR3 nucleotides are TGTGCCAGCAGGCGCTCCGGGACAGTTTACGAGCAGTACTTC.

This clone was counted only a few times. This chain joins TRBV6-1 and TRBJ1-5; D is ambiguous. The CDR3 length is 15 residues. Germline V CDR1 and CDR2: MNHNS, SASEGT. Trimming pared 3 bases from V and 1 base from J, leaving 10 bases between. CDR3 DNA: TGTGCCAGCAGTGAGGCCTTCAGGAGCAATCAGCCCCAGCATTTT. Protein product: CASSEAFRSNQPQHF.

The chain recombines TRBV2 with TRBJ1-5; D ambiguous. Deletions cut 1 base from V and 10 bases from J, with 17 bases between. CDR3 length equals 15 residues. CDR1 is SNHLY and CDR2 is FYNNEI in the germline V gene. Written as DNA, the CDR3 is TGTGCCAGCAGTGAAGTGGGAGTCTTAGGGTTTCCCCAGCATTTT. Its translation: CASSEVGVLGFPQHF. The full variable domain, with the rest looked up from reference TRBV2 and TRBJ1-5, is EPEVTQTPSHQVTQMGQEVILRCVPISNHLYFYWYRQILGQKVEFLVSFYNNEISEKSEIFDDQFSVERPDGSNFTLKIRSTKLEDSAMYFCASSEVGVLGFPQHFGDGTRLSIL.

The V and J genes are TRBV2 and TRBJ2-7, with TRBD1 as a possible D gene (7 bases). The CDR3 is 15 amino acids. The germline gives CDR1 SNHLY, CDR2 FYNNEI. Trimming left V 7 bases short and J 1 base short, with 17 bases between. DNA for the CDR3: TGTGCCAGCACGGGGGTAAGGGGGCGATCCTACGAGCAGTACTTC. Translating gives CASTGVRGRSYEQYF.

V usage is TRBV30 and J usage is TRBJ2-1; no firm D call. The germline V gene encodes CDR1 GTSNPN and CDR2 SVGIG (reference sequence). V gave up 2 bases and J gave up 5 bases, with 10 bases separating them. CDR3 length: 13 amino acids. Here the CDR3 reads CAWSRSQNNEQFF. The CDR3, as DNA: TGTGCCTGGAGTCGGTCGCAAAACAATGAGCAGTTCTTC.

The rearrangement joins TRBV27 to TRBJ1-3; D gene uncertain. The ends were cut back, 5 bases at V and 4 bases at J, with 12 bases in the middle. This CDR3 contains 14 residues. Germline CDR1 MNHEY, CDR2 SMNVEV (reference sequence). The CDR3 DNA reads as TGTGCCAGCAGTATTACTCACAGCGGAAACACCATATATTTT. This translates into CASSITHSGNTIYF.

This clone was observed once. This sequence joins TRBV9 and TRBJ1-1, with 10 bases identical to TRBD1. Germline V gene data show CDR1 as SGDLS and CDR2 as YYNGEE. This CDR3 has 17 residues. V shed 3 bases and J 3 bases; nucleotides not matched to a gene: 11. The CDR3 DNA reads as TGTGCCAGCAGCGATAACGTGCGACAGGGGGCGCACACTGAAGCTTTCTTT. It codes for CASSDNVRQGAHTEAFF.

This chain joins TRBV5-4 and TRBJ2-7, with a tentative D call TRBD2 (7 bases). CDR1 SGHNT and CDR2 YYREEE come from the germline V gene (reference sequence). The V and J ends lost 4 bases and 5 bases respectively, with 13 bases between them. The CDR3 is 13 amino acids. The CDR3 spells CASSGGGRDEQYF. DNA of the CDR3: TGTGCCAGCAGCGGGGGGGGGCGGGACGAGCAGTACTTC. Together with reference TRBV5-4 and TRBJ2-7, the CDR3 gives the full variable domain: ETGVTQSPTHLIKTRGQQVTLRCSSQSGHNTVSWYQQALGQGPQFIFQYYREEENGRGNFPPRFSGLQFPNYSSELNVNALELDDSALYLCASSGGGRDEQYFGPGTRLTVT.

V and J are TRBV9 and TRBJ2-7, with 7 bases that match TRBD2. Trimming cost V 0 bases and J 6 bases; bases outside gene matches: 3. Germline CDR1 is SGDLS and CDR2 is YYNGEE. The CDR3 contains 13 residues. The chain's CDR3 is CASSVDPGGEQYF. The CDR3 coding sequence is TGTGCCAGCAGCGTAGATCCGGGGGGCGAGCAGTACTTC.

The J gene is TRBJ2-5, the V gene TRBV5-6; tentatively, D is TRBD2 (5 bases). The CDR3 runs to 13 residues. Trimming stripped 3 bases from V and 3 bases from J, with 9 bases between. CDR1 is SGHDT, CDR2 YYEEEE, per germline. The CDR3: CASSSEGEETQYF. DNA for the CDR3: TGTGCCAGCAGCTCCGAGGGAGAAGAGACCCAGTACTTC.

The rearrangement joins TRBV6-7 to TRBJ2-7, with TRBD2 as a possible D gene (6 bases). TRBV6-7 is identified as an open reading frame with a role that is uncertain. V was cut by 2 bases and J by 1 base, with 15 bases left in between. The CDR3 is 16 residues long. For the CDR3, the DNA is TGTGCCAGCAGTTACCCCGCGGGGCGGAGGTCCTACGAGCAGTACTTC. This encodes CASSYPAGRRSYEQYF.

The chain has TRBV15 and TRBJ1-2; tentative D call: TRBD1 (6 bases). The CDR3 is 13 residues long. Trimming removed 8 bases at V and 6 bases at J, with 16 bases between. CDR1 and CDR2 (germline): LNHNV, YYDKDF (reference sequence). CDR3 in amino acids: CATARTALDGYTF. The DNA of the CDR3 is TGTGCCACCGCCCGGACAGCCTTAGATGGCTACACCTTC.

The J gene is TRBJ2-7, the V gene TRBV9; 7 bases fit TRBD2. The CDR3 loop spans 14 amino acids. Per the germline V gene, CDR1 is SGDLS and CDR2 is YYNGEE. V gave up 5 bases and J gave up 7 bases; unmatched junction bases: 12. DNA of the CDR3: TGTGCCAGCAGTCCCGGGGCCTGGGGAGGGGAGCAGTACTTC. Translating it yields CASSPGAWGGEQYF.

This clone was found once. V is TRBV5-1 and J is TRBJ2-5, with a tentative D call TRBD2 (5 bases). Trimming pared 0 bases from V and 2 bases from J, leaving 11 bases between. The CDR3 runs to 15 residues. Per germline, CDR1 SGHRS and CDR2 YFSETQ. The CDR3 loop reads CASSLGGARQETQYF. The CDR3 nucleotides read TGCGCCAGCAGCTTGGGGGGAGCCCGACAAGAGACCCAGTACTTC.

The rearrangement links TRBV28 to TRBJ2-1; 9 nucleotides align to TRBD1. The CDR3 sequence is 19 residues long. Germline values: CDR1 MDHEN, CDR2 SYDVKM. The trim removed 5 bases at V and 5 bases at J, leaving 19 bases unmatched. As DNA, the CDR3 is TGTGCCAGCAGTATCCCCGGGACAGGGTCAGGAGGGTTCAACAATGAGCAGTTCTTC. Translation gives CASSIPGTGSGGFNNEQFF.

This clone appeared a few times. The rearrangement uses TRBV15 and TRBJ1-4; TRBD1 matches at 8 bases. V gave up 0 bases and J gave up 2 bases; unmatched junction bases: 8. The CDR3 length is 18 residues. The germline gives CDR1 LNHNV, CDR2 YYDKDF (reference sequence). The CDR3 reads CATSRDLFRQGTNEKLFF. The CDR3, as DNA: TGTGCCACCAGCAGAGATTTGTTCCGACAGGGGACTAATGAAAAACTGTTTTTT.

The J gene is TRBJ2-1, the V gene TRBV6-4; D is undetermined. V gave up 0 bases and J gave up 0 bases, with 6 bases separating them. This CDR3 region has 15 residues. In germline, CDR1 is MRHNA, CDR2 SNTAGT. CDR3 residues: CASSDSRPSYNEQFF. The CDR3 coding sequence is TGTGCCAGCAGTGACTCCAGGCCCTCCTACAATGAGCAGTTCTTC.

This clone was seen only a few times. This chain links TRBV5-6 with TRBJ2-1; 7 bases agree with TRBD2. J gave up 8 bases and V 2 bases, and 7 bases lay outside the gene matches. Germline V gene data show CDR1 as SGHDT and CDR2 as YYEEEE. The CDR3 loop spans 14 amino acids. The CDR3 sequence: CASSLGGSLDEQFF. The CDR3 DNA follows: TGTGCCAGCAGCTTAGGCGGGAGCTTAGATGAGCAGTTCTTC.

The chain links TRBV12-5 to TRBJ2-1; TRBD1 is a possible D gene (6 bases). The CDR3 loop spans 15 amino acids. Germline CDR1 LGHNT, CDR2 FRNRAP. With 7 bases removed from V and 4 bases from J, the gap between germline ends came to 17 bases. In DNA form, the CDR3 reads TGTGCTAGTGATCCGGGACACCCGAGTTACAATGAGCAGTTCTTC. Residues: CASDPGHPSYNEQFF.

The rearrangement uses TRBV10-3 and TRBJ1-1; D might be TRBD1 (5 bases). Germline-derived CDR1 and CDR2 are ENHRY and SYGVKD. CDR3 length equals 14 residues. Trimming removed 10 bases at V and 1 base at J, with 16 bases between. The CDR3, as DNA: TGTGCCACCGCTCAGGGAAAGGGGAACACTGAAGCTTTCTTT. It specifies CATAQGKGNTEAFF.